What follows are 15 T cell receptor beta chains derived from one specimen sequenced in a study of blood T cell repertoires in COVID-19. Clones were read by immunoSEQ multiplex PCR, and TCRdb kept only the in-frame ones, dropping some. The sample gives roughly 61,000 clones, approximately 91% of which show up once; under 3% is in the top ten. Sample: peripheral blood. The receptors originated from a man aged 55-75 years with acute or convalescent COVID-19.

V gene TRBV6-5 combines with J gene TRBJ1-1; D might be TRBD1 (6 bases). The V gene lost 7 bases and the J gene lost 4 bases, with 13 bases spanning the gap. The CDR3 covers 13 residues. The germline CDR1 and CDR2 sequences are MNHEY and SVGAGI. CDR3 residues: CASIGGPGTEAFF. As DNA, the CDR3 is TGTGCCAGCATCGGGGGGCCGGGCACTGAAGCTTTCTTT.

The chain uses TRBV6-4 and TRBJ2-2; tentative D call: TRBD2 (5 bases). The CDR3 runs to 14 residues. Germline V lookup: CDR1 MRHNA, CDR2 SNTAGT. Trimming took off 4 bases at V and 2 bases at J, with 8 bases between the two ends. The CDR3 sequence: CASSAGFNTGELFF. For the CDR3, the DNA is TGTGCCAGCAGTGCGGGATTTAACACCGGGGAGCTGTTTTTT.

This chain connects TRBV4-1 to TRBJ1-4, with unresolved D. With 0 bases removed from V and 2 bases from J, the gap between germline ends came to 10 bases. Germline CDR1 MGHRA, CDR2 YSYEKL. CDR3 length: 16 amino acids. Here the CDR3 DNA reads TGCGCCAGCAGCCAAGAAGAGAGGCGGACTAATGAAAAACTGTTTTTT. Its translation is CASSQEERRTNEKLFF.

The chain is built from TRBV6-4 and TRBJ2-1; 7 bases agree with TRBD1. This CDR3 has 15 amino acids. The J segment lost 5 bases and the V segment lost 5 bases, leaving 9 bases of the junction unmatched. Germline V gene data show CDR1 as MRHNA and CDR2 as SNTAGT. The CDR3 region is CASSPDRARHNEQFF. The CDR3 region has the DNA TGTGCCAGCAGTCCAGACAGGGCTAGGCACAATGAGCAGTTCTTC.

The chain couples TRBV30 to TRBJ1-6; 8 bases fit TRBD1. Germline V gene lookup returns CDR1 GTSNPN and CDR2 SVGIG (reference sequence). This CDR3 has 14 residues. Trimming cost V 2 bases and J 5 bases; bases outside gene matches: 2. The CDR3 loop reads CAWSPGQDNSPLHF. The DNA of the CDR3 is TGTGCCTGGAGTCCGGGACAGGATAATTCACCCCTCCACTTT.

The chain uses TRBV7-8 and TRBJ1-5; tentative D call: TRBD1 (5 bases). The V and J ends lost 2 bases and 5 bases respectively, with 16 bases between them. Germline V gene lookup returns CDR1 SGHVS and CDR2 FQNEAQ. The CDR3 is made up of 16 amino acids. The CDR3 here is CASSLTVRAIDQPQHF. The CDR3 coding sequence is TGTGCCAGCAGCTTAACCGTCAGGGCTATCGATCAGCCCCAGCATTTT.

The chain uses TRBV12-3 or TRBV12-4 and TRBJ1-4; D gene unclear. The CDR3 is 12 amino acids. V lost 2 bases to trimming and J lost 7 bases, with 5 bases between them. The CDR3 region has the DNA TGTGCCAGCAGTTTATCGCGTGAAAAACTGTTTTTT. It translates to CASSLSREKLFF.

This rearrangement joins TRBV28 to TRBJ1-2; TRBD1 matches 7 bases. The V and J ends lost 3 bases and 1 base, in that order; junction bases with no gene match: 2. Germline V gene data show CDR1 as MDHEN and CDR2 as SYDVKM. The CDR3 consists of 14 residues. CDR3 protein: CASSLGQSNYGYTF. DNA of the CDR3: TGTGCCAGCAGTTTGGGACAGAGTAACTATGGCTACACCTTC.

The V call is TRBV24-1, the J call TRBJ2-2, with D possibly matching TRBD1 (6 bases). This CDR3 contains 13 residues. V was cut by 4 bases and J by 5 bases, with 7 bases left in between. Germline V lookup: CDR1 KGHDR, CDR2 SFDVKD. DNA for the CDR3: TGTGCCACCAGTGACAGGGGAACCGGGGAGCTGTTTTTT. This encodes CATSDRGTGELFF.

The chain combines TRBV2 with TRBJ2-5; TRBD2 aligns across 7 bases. Germline-derived CDR1 and CDR2 are SNHLY and FYNNEI. This CDR3 is 13 amino acids long. The V segment lost 8 bases and the J segment 9 bases; nucleotides outside the gene matches: 12. The CDR3, as DNA: TGTGCCAGCGGCGAAACTAGCGCCGTGGCCCAGTACTTC. Translating it yields CASGETSAVAQYF.

The chain has TRBV19 and TRBJ1-2; D uncertain. Trimming took 5 bases from V and 10 from J, leaving 11 bases between them. CDR3 size: 11 residues. Germline CDR1 reads LNHDA; CDR2 reads SQIVND (reference sequence). CDR3 loop: CASSVGDYYTF. The CDR3 DNA follows: TGTGCCAGTAGTGTCGGGGATTACTACACCTTC.

V and J are TRBV7-9 and TRBJ2-1, with D uncertain. V was cut by 1 base and J by 8 bases, with 6 bases left in between. CDR1 is SEHNR, CDR2 FQNEAQ, per germline (reference sequence). CDR3 length: 12 residues. The CDR3 loop is CASSLGIDEQFF. The CDR3, as DNA: TGTGCCAGCAGCTTAGGTATAGATGAGCAGTTCTTC.

The J gene is TRBJ1-2, the V gene TRBV6-5; the D gene is possibly TRBD1 (5 bases). The V end lost 6 bases, the J end lost 5 bases, and 10 bases lay between the germline ends. The CDR3 is made up of 12 amino acids. Per germline, CDR1 MNHEY and CDR2 SVGAGI. This CDR3 reads CASRDSPYGYTF. The CDR3 DNA follows: TGTGCCAGCAGAGACAGCCCGTATGGCTACACCTTC.

V usage is TRBV27 and J usage is TRBJ2-6; D is possibly TRBD1 (6 bases). The CDR3 has 18 residues. V was shortened by 4 bases and J by 1 base, with 17 bases between the two germline ends. The germline CDR1 and CDR2 sequences are MNHEY and SMNVEV (reference sequence). In DNA, the CDR3 is TGTGCCAGCAGTTCCCTCAAACAGGGCGTATCTGGGGCCAACGTCCTGACTTTC. This translates into CASSSLKQGVSGANVLTF.

The rearrangement joins TRBV10-1 to TRBJ1-5; the match to TRBD1 covers 12 bases. V lost 7 bases to trimming and J lost 4 bases; unmatched junction nucleotides: 17. The CDR3 runs to 19 residues. Germline CDR1 WNHNN, CDR2 SYGVQD (reference sequence). This CDR3 reads CASMKGAPGQGARNQPQHF. CDR3 nucleotide sequence: TGCGCCAGCATGAAGGGAGCACCGGGACAGGGGGCTAGGAATCAGCCCCAGCATTTT.